The sequence of this T cell receptor (beta chain) was determined in a study of T cell repertoires in cytomegalovirus infection. About the study: Both CMV infection and a matching HLA type were indicated by public TCR beta signatures. Study-wide results and caveats: People with CMV and the relevant HLA were identified by cumulative public TCR beta family frequency. It was HLA-C-restricted CMV-specific TCR beta clonotypes that dominated the response ex vivo.

The ends were cut back, 6 bases at V and 5 bases at J, with 16 bases in the middle. The CDR3 spans 15 residues. The germline V gene encodes CDR1 MNHEY and CDR2 SVGAGI. One entry per CDR3 protein, called by TCRdb with MiXCR from the reads. The sample contains approximately 910,000 distinct CDR3 sequences, more than 25% of which appear only once. This clonotype appeared a few times. What it recognizes is unknown. Sequenced here: cultured CD8+ T cells from PBMCs, sampled from culture after CMV antigen stimulation. The chain has TRBV6-5 and TRBJ2-2; D gene unclear. The sequence came from a human donor in good health (CMV status not recorded). Some clones in this sample may be carry-over from other donors' samples. Written as DNA, the CDR3 is TGTGCCAGCAGCCCTCCCACCAGAAGGACCGGGGAGCTGTTTTTT. Protein: CASSPPTRRTGELFF.